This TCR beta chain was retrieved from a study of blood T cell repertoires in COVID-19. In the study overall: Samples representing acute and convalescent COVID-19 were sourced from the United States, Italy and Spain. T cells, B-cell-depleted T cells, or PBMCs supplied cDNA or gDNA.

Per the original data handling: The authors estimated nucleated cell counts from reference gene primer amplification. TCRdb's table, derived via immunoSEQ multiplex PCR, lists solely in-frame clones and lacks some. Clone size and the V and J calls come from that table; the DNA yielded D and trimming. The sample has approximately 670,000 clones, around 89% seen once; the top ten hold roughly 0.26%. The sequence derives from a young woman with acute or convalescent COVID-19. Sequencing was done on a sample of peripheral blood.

CDR3 loop: CASSGQGGYGYTF. In DNA, the CDR3 is TGTGCCAGCAGTGGACAGGGTGGCTATGGCTACACCTTC. The chain employs TRBV12-3 or TRBV12-4 and TRBJ1-2, with 8 bases that match TRBD1. This CDR3 comprises 13 residues. The ends lost 5 bases at V and 4 bases at J; junction bases unmatched: 3.